This passage covers 8 T cell receptor beta chains from one sample sequenced in a study of siplizumab effects on memory and regulatory T cells. Clones were sequenced by immunoSEQ multiplex PCR, and TCRdb holds only the in-frame ones, with some missing. Altogether over 70,000 clones are present, approximately 90% being singletons, with the ten largest covering around 14%. The sample was CD4+ T cells sorted from blood. These receptors all come from a human donor in good health.

V usage is TRBV12-2 and J usage is TRBJ2-3; the tabulated D call, TRBD2, remains unverified against the DNA. TRBV12-2 is a recognized pseudogene. This CDR3 is built from 15 residues. The CDR3 bases are TGTGCAAGTCGCTTAAGGAGCGGGAGCGGGGCTACGCAGTATTTT. Protein product: CASRLRSGSGATQYF.

The J gene is TRBJ2-7, the V gene TRBV9; D is perhaps TRBD1 (6 bases). The CDR3 runs 16 residues. The germline gives CDR1 SGDLS, CDR2 YYNGEE. V was pared by 0 bases and J by 3 bases, with 16 bases between. CDR3 protein: CASSVASTGFLYEQYF. CDR3 nucleotide sequence: TGTGCCAGCAGCGTAGCAAGTACAGGGTTTCTCTACGAGCAGTACTTC. Full variable domain (outside the CDR3, taken from reference TRBV9 and TRBJ2-7): DSGVTQTPKHLITATGQRVTLRCSPRSGDLSVYWYQQSLDQGLQFLIQYYNGEERAKGNILERFSAQQFPDLHSELNLSSLELGDSALYFCASSVASTGFLYEQYFGPGTRLTVT.

CDR3 nucleotide sequence: TGTGCCAGCAGCGGGAATGATGAAAAACTGTTTTTT. Residues: CASSGNDEKLFF. The chain uses TRBV2 and TRBJ1-4; D gene ambiguous. V dropped 6 bases and J dropped 6 bases, with 8 bases sitting between them. This CDR3 has 12 residues. Germline CDR1 is SNHLY and CDR2 is FYNNEI.

V and J are TRBV5-1 and TRBJ2-2; no firm D call. Trimming took off 5 bases at V and 2 bases at J, with 13 bases between the two ends. Germline V gene lookup returns CDR1 SGHRS and CDR2 YFSETQ. The CDR3 is made up of 15 amino acids. CDR3 coding DNA: TGCGCCAGCAGATCCCCCCCACTAAACACCGGGGAGCTGTTTTTT. Amino acids: CASRSPPLNTGELFF. Variable domain in full (rest from reference TRBV5-1 and TRBJ2-2): KAGVTQTPRYLIKTRGQQVTLSCSPISGHRSVSWYQQTPGQGLQFLFEYFSETQRNKGNFPGRFSGRQFSNSRSEMNVSTLELGDSALYLCASRSPPLNTGELFFGEGSRLTVL.

The CDR3 spells CASSPLLTGNRLETQYF. The CDR3 nucleotides read TGTGCCAGCAGCCCCCTTCTGACGGGAAACAGGTTAGAGACCCAGTACTTC. This rearrangement joins TRBV5-8 to TRBJ2-5; either TRBD1 or TRBD2 may fit D (5 bases each). The CDR3 has 17 amino acids. Germline CDR1 and CDR2: SGHTS and YDEGEE. V lost 4 bases, J lost 4 bases, and 23 bases lay in between.

The chain recombines TRBV4-1 with TRBJ2-4; a weak D match, TRBD2 (6 bases). This CDR3 spans 14 amino acids. Per germline, CDR1 MGHRA and CDR2 YSYEKL. V was pared by 0 bases and J by 4 bases, with 7 bases between. CDR3 in DNA: TGCGCCAGCAGCCAAGAAGGGACTAAAAACATTCAGTACTTC. Translation gives CASSQEGTKNIQYF.

A few counts support this clone. The chain recombines TRBV30 with TRBJ2-4; 9 positions match TRBD1. CDR1 is GTSNPN, CDR2 SVGIG, per germline (reference sequence). The trim removed 2 bases at V and 0 bases at J, leaving 8 bases unmatched. This CDR3 is built from 17 residues. As DNA, the CDR3 is TGTGCCTGGAGTAGACCGGACAGGGGCTTAGCCAAAAACATTCAGTACTTC. Encoded protein: CAWSRPDRGLAKNIQYF.

This rearrangement joins TRBV5-1 to TRBJ1-1; a weak D match, TRBD1 (6 bases). The germline V gene has CDR1 SGHRS and CDR2 YFSETQ. The CDR3 consists of 14 residues. V was cut by 4 bases and J by 1 base, with 11 bases left in between. CDR3 sequence reads: CASSPAGQNTEAFF. CDR3 bases: TGCGCCAGCAGCCCGGCGGGACAGAACACTGAAGCTTTCTTT.